The entry below describes one TCR beta chain. These data are taken from a study of blood T cell repertoires in COVID-19. Study in general: T cells, B-cell-depleted T cells, or PBMCs provided the cDNA or gDNA that served as material.

This CDR3 region has 14 residues. The germline V gene has CDR1 SGDLS and CDR2 YYNGEE. V shed 4 bases and J shed 9 bases, with 17 bases lying between them. Original methodology: Amplification from reference gene primers served as the basis for estimated nucleated cell counts. Profiled with immunoSEQ multiplex PCR; TCRdb holds only in-frame clones, not every one. That table furnishes V, J and clone size, whereas the DNA furnished D and trimming. The sample lists approximately 90,000 clones, around 82% occurring once. Sequenced sample: peripheral blood. V and J are TRBV9 and TRBJ2-1, with D maybe TRBD2 (5 bases). This clonotype was sampled from a human donor in a cohort sampled during active COVID-19. The CDR3 loop is CASSPLEGLGEQFF. CDR3 in DNA: TGTGCCAGCAGCCCTCTCGAGGGATTGGGTGAGCAGTTCTTC.